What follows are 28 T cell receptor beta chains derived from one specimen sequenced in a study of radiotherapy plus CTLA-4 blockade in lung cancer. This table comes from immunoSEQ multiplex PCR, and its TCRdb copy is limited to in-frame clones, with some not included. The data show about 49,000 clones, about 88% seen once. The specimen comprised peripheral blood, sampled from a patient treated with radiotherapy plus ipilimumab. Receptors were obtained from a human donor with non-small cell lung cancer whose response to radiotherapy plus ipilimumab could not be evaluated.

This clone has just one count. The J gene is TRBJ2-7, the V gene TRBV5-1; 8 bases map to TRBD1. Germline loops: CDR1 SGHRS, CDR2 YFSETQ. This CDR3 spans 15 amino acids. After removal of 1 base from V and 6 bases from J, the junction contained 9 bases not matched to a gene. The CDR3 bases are TGCGCCAGCAGCTTGCGGACAGGGAGTTTTTCCGAGCAGTACTTC. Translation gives CASSLRTGSFSEQYF.

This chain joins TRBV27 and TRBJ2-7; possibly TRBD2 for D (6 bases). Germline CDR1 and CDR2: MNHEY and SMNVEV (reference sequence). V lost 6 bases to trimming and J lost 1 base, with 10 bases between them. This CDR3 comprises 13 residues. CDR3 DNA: TGTGCCAGCAGCGGGACTCCATCCTACGAGCAGTACTTC. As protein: CASSGTPSYEQYF.

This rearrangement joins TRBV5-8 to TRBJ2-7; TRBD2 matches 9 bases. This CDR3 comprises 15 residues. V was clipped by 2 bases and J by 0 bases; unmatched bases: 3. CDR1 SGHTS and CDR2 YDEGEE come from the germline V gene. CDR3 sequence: CASSLYSGSSYEQYF. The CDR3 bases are TGTGCCAGCAGCTTATATAGCGGGAGCTCCTACGAGCAGTACTTC.

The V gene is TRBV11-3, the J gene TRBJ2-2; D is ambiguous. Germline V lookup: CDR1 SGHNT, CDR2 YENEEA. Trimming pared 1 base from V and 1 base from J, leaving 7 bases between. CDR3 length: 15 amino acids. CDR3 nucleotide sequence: TGTGCCAGCAGCTTAGGGTCTATGAACACCGGGGAGCTGTTTTTT. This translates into CASSLGSMNTGELFF.

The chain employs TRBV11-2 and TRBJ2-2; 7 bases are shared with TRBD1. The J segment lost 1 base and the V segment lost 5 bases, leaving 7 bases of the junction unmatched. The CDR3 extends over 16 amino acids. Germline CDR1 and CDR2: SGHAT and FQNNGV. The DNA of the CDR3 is TGTGCCAGCAGCCTCTCAGGGGGTCGGAACACCGGGGAGCTGTTTTTT. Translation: CASSLSGGRNTGELFF.

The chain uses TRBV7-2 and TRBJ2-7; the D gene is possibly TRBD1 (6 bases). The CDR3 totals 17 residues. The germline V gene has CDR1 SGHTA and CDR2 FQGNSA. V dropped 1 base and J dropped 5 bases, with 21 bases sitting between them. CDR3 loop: CASSLEWRTQKGDEQYF. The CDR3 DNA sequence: TGTGCCAGCAGCTTAGAGTGGAGGACTCAAAAGGGGGACGAGCAGTACTTC.

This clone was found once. Here the CDR3 DNA reads TGTGCCAGCAGCTCGCCAGGTCCCCTCTCCTACAATGAGCAGTTCTTC. Amino acids: CASSSPGPLSYNEQFF. This chain joins TRBV11-1 and TRBJ2-1, with D uncertain. Germline CDR1 and CDR2: SGHAT and FQDESV (reference sequence). The germline V and J ends were trimmed by 4 bases and 0 bases, with 13 bases remaining between them. The CDR3 is 16 amino acids.

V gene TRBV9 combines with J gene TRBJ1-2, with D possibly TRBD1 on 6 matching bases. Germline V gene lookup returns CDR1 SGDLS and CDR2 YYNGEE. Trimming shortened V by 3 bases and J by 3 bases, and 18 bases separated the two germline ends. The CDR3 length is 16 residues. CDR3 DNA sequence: TGTGCCAGCAGCGCAGCCGGGGTAGGGGGGGACTATGGCTACACCTTC. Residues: CASSAAGVGGDYGYTF. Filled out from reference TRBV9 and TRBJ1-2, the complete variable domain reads DSGVTQTPKHLITATGQRVTLRCSPRSGDLSVYWYQQSLDQGLQFLIQYYNGEERAKGNILERFSAQQFPDLHSELNLSSLELGDSALYFCASSAAGVGGDYGYTFGSGTRLTVV.

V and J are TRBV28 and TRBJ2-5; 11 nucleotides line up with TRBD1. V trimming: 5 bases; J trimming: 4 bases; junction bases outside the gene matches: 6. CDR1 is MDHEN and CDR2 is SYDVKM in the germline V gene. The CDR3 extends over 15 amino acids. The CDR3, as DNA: TGTGCCAGCAGTCCTCGGACAGGGGGCCGAGAGACCCAGTACTTC. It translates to CASSPRTGGRETQYF.

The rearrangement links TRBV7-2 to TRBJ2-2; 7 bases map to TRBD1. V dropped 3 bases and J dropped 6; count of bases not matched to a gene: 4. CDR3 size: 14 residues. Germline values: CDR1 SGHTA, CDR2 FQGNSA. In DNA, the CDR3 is TGTGCCAGCAGCTTTACCCAGGGGGCCGGGGAGCTGTTTTTT. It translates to CASSFTQGAGELFF.

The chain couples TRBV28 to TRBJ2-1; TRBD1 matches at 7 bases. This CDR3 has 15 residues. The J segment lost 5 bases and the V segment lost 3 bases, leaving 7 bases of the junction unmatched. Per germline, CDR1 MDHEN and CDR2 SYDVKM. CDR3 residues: CASSFFRTGHNEQFF. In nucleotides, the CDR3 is TGTGCCAGCAGTTTCTTCCGGACAGGCCACAATGAGCAGTTCTTC.

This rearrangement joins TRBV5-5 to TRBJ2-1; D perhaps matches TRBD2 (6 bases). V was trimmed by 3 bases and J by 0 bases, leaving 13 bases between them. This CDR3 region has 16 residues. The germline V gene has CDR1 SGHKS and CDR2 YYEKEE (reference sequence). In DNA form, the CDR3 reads TGTGCCAGCAGCTCCCTAGCGCCGAGCTCCTACAATGAGCAGTTCTTC. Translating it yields CASSSLAPSSYNEQFF.

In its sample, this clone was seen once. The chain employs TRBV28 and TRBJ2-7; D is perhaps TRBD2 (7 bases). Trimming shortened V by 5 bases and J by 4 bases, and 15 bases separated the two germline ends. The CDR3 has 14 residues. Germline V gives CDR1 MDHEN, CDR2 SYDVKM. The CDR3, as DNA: TGTGCCAGCAGTAGGGAGGGGGTCTTTTACGAGCAGTACTTC. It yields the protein CASSREGVFYEQYF.

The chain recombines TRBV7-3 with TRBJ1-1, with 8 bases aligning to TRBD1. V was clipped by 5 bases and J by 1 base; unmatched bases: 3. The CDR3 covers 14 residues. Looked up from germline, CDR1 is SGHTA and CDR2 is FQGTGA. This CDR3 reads CASSMGQANTEAFF. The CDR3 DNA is TGTGCCAGCAGCATGGGACAGGCGAACACTGAAGCTTTCTTT. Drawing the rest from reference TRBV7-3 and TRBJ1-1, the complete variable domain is GAGVSQTPSNKVTEKGKYVELRCDPISGHTALYWYRQSLGQGPEFLIYFQGTGAADDSGLPNDRFFAVRPEGSVSTLKIQRTERGDSAVYLCASSMGQANTEAFFGQGTRLTVV.

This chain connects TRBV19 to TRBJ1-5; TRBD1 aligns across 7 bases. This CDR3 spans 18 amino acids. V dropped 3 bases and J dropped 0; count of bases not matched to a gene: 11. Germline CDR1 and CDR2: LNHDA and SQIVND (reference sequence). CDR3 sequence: CASSMGSTGVFSNQPQHF. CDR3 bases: TGTGCCAGTAGTATGGGGAGCACAGGGGTTTTTAGCAATCAGCCCCAGCATTTT.

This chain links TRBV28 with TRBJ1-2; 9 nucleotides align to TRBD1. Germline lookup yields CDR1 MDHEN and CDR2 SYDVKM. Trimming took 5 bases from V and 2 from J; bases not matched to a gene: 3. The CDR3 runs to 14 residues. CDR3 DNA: TGTGCCAGCAGTCCCGGACAGGGGAACTATGGCTACACCTTC. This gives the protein CASSPGQGNYGYTF.

The CDR3 DNA follows: TGTGCCACCAGCAGAGATATCGGGATAGGGATGGATTCACCCCTCCACTTT. This sequence encodes CATSRDIGIGMDSPLHF. V usage is TRBV15 and J usage is TRBJ1-6; D gene unclear. V shed 0 bases and J shed 8 bases, with 17 bases lying between them. Germline V gives CDR1 LNHNV, CDR2 YYDKDF (reference sequence). The CDR3 length is 17 residues.

The CDR3 nucleotides read TGTGCCAGCAGCCAATTGGGGACTAGCGGGAGGGGGTCCTACAATGAGCAGTTCTTC. Its protein is CASSQLGTSGRGSYNEQFF. V gene TRBV14 combines with J gene TRBJ2-1, with 16 nucleotides matching TRBD2. With V trimmed by 2 bases and J by 1 base, 5 bases remained unmatched. Germline lookup yields CDR1 SGHDN and CDR2 FVKESK. This CDR3 is built from 19 residues.

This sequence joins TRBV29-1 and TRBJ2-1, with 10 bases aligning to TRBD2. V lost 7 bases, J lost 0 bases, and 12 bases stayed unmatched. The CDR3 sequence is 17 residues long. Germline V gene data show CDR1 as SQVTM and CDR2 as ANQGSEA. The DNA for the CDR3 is TGCAGCGCCGAAAGAGGGTCTAGCGGGAGCTCCTACAATGAGCAGTTCTTC. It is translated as CSAERGSSGSSYNEQFF.

This CDR3 is CASSVTGKGTEAFF. The CDR3, as DNA: TGTGCCAGTAGTGTGACAGGTAAAGGGACTGAAGCTTTCTTT. The chain has TRBV19 and TRBJ1-1; possible D gene TRBD1, 6 bases. V dropped 5 bases and J dropped 5 bases, with 15 bases sitting between them. The CDR3 extends over 14 amino acids. The germline V gene has CDR1 LNHDA and CDR2 SQIVND (reference sequence).

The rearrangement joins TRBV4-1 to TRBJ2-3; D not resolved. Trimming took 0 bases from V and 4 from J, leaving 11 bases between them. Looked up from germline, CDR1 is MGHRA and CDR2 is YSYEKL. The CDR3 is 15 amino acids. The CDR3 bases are TGCGCCAGCAGCCAAGAGAATAGTGTGGCAGATACGCAGTATTTT. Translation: CASSQENSVADTQYF.

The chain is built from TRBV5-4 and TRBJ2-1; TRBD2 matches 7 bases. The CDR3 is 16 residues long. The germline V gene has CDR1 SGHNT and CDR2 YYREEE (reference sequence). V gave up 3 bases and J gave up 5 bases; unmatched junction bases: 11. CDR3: CASSSPLRGSNNEQFF. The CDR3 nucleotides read TGTGCCAGCAGCTCTCCCCTTCGCGGGAGTAACAATGAGCAGTTCTTC.

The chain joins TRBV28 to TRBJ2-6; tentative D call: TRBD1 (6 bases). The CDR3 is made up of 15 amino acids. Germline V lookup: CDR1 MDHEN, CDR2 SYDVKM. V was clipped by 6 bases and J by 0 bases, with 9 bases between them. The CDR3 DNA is TGTGCCAGCAGCAAAGGGGGCTCTGGGGCCAACGTCCTGACTTTC. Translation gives CASSKGGSGANVLTF. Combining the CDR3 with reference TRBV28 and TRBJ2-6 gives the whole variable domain DVKVTQSSRYLVKRTGEKVFLECVQDMDHENMFWYRQDPGLGLRLIYFSYDVKMKEKGDIPEGYSVSREKKERFSLILESASTNQTSMYLCASSKGGSGANVLTFGAGSRLTVL.

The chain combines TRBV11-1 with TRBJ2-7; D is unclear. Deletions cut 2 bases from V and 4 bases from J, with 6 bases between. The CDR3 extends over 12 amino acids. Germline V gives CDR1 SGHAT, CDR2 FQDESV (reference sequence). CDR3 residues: CASSLTEYEQYF. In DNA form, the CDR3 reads TGTGCCAGCAGCTTAACAGAATACGAGCAGTACTTC.

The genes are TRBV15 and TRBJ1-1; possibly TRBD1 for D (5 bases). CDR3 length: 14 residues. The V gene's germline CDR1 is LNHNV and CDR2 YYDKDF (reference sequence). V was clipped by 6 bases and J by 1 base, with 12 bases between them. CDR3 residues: CATRYGDRNTEAFF. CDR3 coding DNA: TGTGCCACCAGGTACGGCGACAGGAACACTGAAGCTTTCTTT.

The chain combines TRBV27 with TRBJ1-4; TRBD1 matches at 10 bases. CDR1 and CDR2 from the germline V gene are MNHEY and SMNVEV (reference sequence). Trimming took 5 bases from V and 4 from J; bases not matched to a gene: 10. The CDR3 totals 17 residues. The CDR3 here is CASSARLTGGLNEKLFF. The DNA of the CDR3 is TGTGCCAGCAGTGCCCGCCTGACAGGGGGCCTTAATGAAAAACTGTTTTTT.

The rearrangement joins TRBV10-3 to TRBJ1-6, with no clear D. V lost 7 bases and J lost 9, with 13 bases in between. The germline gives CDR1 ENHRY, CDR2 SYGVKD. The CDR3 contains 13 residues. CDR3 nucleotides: TGTGCCATCACGGAGGGTGTCGGTTCACCCCTCCACTTT. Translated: CAITEGVGSPLHF.

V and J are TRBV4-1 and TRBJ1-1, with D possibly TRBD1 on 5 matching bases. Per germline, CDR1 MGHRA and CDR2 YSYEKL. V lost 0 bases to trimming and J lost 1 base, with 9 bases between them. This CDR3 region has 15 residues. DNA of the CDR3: TGCGCCAGCAGCCAAGAAGTTACAGGGAACACTGAAGCTTTCTTT. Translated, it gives CASSQEVTGNTEAFF.